This TCR beta chain was found in a study of metastatic and nonmetastatic thyroid tumors. Study information: Repertoire comparisons spanned blood and tumor or nodule tissue from malignant and benign thyroid patients.

Authors' analysis steps: In papillary thyroid cancer, a distant-metastasis classifier was built using CDR3 differences across clinicopathological groups. TCRdb re-clonotyped the PCR reads via MiXCR. TCRdb, not the authors, supplied the V and J calls. The sample contains approximately 38,000 clones, about 16% of which appear only once. This CDR3 contains 14 residues. With 6 bases removed from V and 6 bases from J, the gap between germline ends came to 15 bases. Germline-derived CDR1 and CDR2 are MDHEN and SYDVKM. Ahead of thyroid surgery, no patient had received treatment of any kind. J is TRBJ2-1 and V is TRBV28; D is unresolved. The sequence was collected from a female donor with papillary thyroid cancer or a benign thyroid nodule (not recorded which). Some clones in this sample may be carry-over from other donors' samples. The sample comprised blood. The CDR3 nucleotides are TGTGCCAGCAGACCGGCACTGGGTCTCAATGAGCAGTTCTTC. Amino acids: CASRPALGLNEQFF.